This is a list of T cell receptor beta chains from one sample in a study of T cells after yellow fever vaccination. TCRdb reprocessed the 5' RACE reads with MiXCR, giving one entry per CDR3 protein. Of 450,000 to 550,000 distinct CDR3 sequences in the sample, under 25% were seen once. The source material was PBMCs, sampled 15 days after the yellow fever booster vaccination. All receptors derive from a man aged 30-40 years who received the YFV17D yellow fever vaccine. CDR3s include the opening cysteine and the closing phenylalanine or tryptophan. The D gene is left open where the match is weak. Size is omitted from some rows. Given values are once, few, many or a class for expanded clones.

d_call j_call v_call clone_size cdr3_aa cdr3_nt
- TRBJ2-5 TRBV5-1 - CASSLEAGQKTQYF TGCGCCAGCAGCTTGGAGGCCGGGCAGAAGACCCAGTACTTC
- TRBJ2-7 TRBV5-1 - CASSMDEREQYF TGCGCCAGCAGCATGGACGAGAGGGAGCAGTACTTC
- TRBJ2-4 TRBV20-1 few CSASQTSGDIQYF TGCAGTGCTAGTCAGACTAGTGGTGACATTCAGTACTTC
- TRBJ1-1 TRBV28 - CASSPRGGTPNTEAFF TGTGCCAGCAGTCCCCGGGGGGGGACGCCGAACACTGAAGCTTTCTTT
TRBD2 TRBJ2-3 TRBV14 few CAGRTSGSDTQYF TGTGCGGGACGGACTAGCGGGAGTGATACGCAGTATTTT
- TRBJ2-4 TRBV21-1 - CASSKDRVGIQYF TGTGCCAGCAGCAAAGACAGGGTGGGCATTCAGTACTTC
- TRBJ1-4 TRBV5-1 - CASSLGTEVNEKLFF TGCGCCAGCAGCTTGGGGACAGAAGTTAATGAAAAACTGTTTTTT
TRBD1 TRBJ2-3 TRBV20-1 - CSAEGTTGGRTDTQYF TGCAGTGCTGAAGGAACGACAGGGGGCAGGACTGATACGCAGTATTTT
TRBD2 TRBJ2-2 TRBV5-4 - CASSLGEGTGELFF TGTGCCAGCAGCTTGGGGGAGGGAACCGGGGAGCTGTTTTTT
TRBD2 TRBJ2-7 TRBV29-1 few CSVSGRAGEQYF TGCAGCGTGAGCGGGAGGGCGGGCGAGCAGTACTTC
TRBD2 TRBJ2-7 TRBV7-9 few CASRDTSGSYEQYF TGTGCCAGCAGGGATACTAGCGGGAGCTACGAGCAGTACTTC
- TRBJ2-1 TRBV7-2 - CASSLAAQGNNEQFF TGTGCCAGCAGCTTAGCGGCTCAGGGTAACAATGAGCAGTTCTTC
TRBD2 TRBJ2-1 TRBV20-1 few CSARVRTSGRLDNEQFF TGCAGTGCTAGAGTGCGGACTAGCGGGAGATTAGACAATGAGCAGTTCTTC
- TRBJ1-4 TRBV20-1 - CSAIGQNNEKLFF TGCAGTGCTATCGGACAGAATAATGAAAAACTGTTTTTT
- TRBJ2-1 TRBV12-3/TRBV12-4 few CASSPEGLYNEQFF TGTGCCAGCAGTCCTGAGGGACTGTACAATGAGCAGTTCTTC
- TRBJ1-2 TRBV9 - CASSGGMGATNYGYTF TGTGCCAGCAGCGGGGGTATGGGGGCGACCAACTATGGCTACACCTTC
TRBD2 TRBJ2-7 TRBV28 few CASSFLQREYHEQYF TGTGCCAGCAGTTTTCTCCAGCGGGAGTACCACGAGCAGTACTTC
- TRBJ2-7 TRBV18 few CASYPWAPGEQYF TGTGCCAGCTACCCCTGGGCACCGGGCGAGCAGTACTTC
- TRBJ1-2 TRBV20-1 - CSARGLTSPSHYTF TGCAGTGCTAGAGGATTAACCTCCCCCTCCCACTACACCTTC
TRBD1 TRBJ1-4 TRBV7-2 few CASSLRQGAYVEKLFF TGTGCCAGCAGCTTACGACAGGGGGCATATGTTGAAAAACTGTTTTTT
TRBD2 TRBJ2-1 TRBV5-1 - CASSPLWLAGGPKNEQFF TGCGCCAGCAGCCCCCTTTGGCTAGCGGGAGGGCCTAAAAATGAGCAGTTCTTC
- TRBJ2-7 TRBV5-1 - CASSLGDSKYEQYF TGCGCCAGCAGCTTGGGGGACTCGAAATACGAGCAGTACTTC
- TRBJ1-5 TRBV5-1 once CASSPSGQGVTPQHF TGCGCCAGCAGCCCAAGCGGTCAGGGCGTAACGCCCCAGCATTTT
- TRBJ2-3 TRBV27 few CASSLLPRPVTDTQYF TGTGCCAGCAGTTTACTTCCCCGGCCTGTCACAGATACGCAGTATTTT
TRBD2 TRBJ2-1 TRBV11-3 few CASTKREGRVHEQFF TGTGCCAGCACTAAGCGGGAGGGTCGAGTACATGAGCAGTTCTTC
TRBD1 TRBJ1-2 TRBV29-1 - CSVEQQTGQPLGYTF TGCAGCGTTGAACAACAGACAGGGCAACCTCTGGGCTACACCTTC
TRBD2 TRBJ2-7 TRBV6-5 few CASSYASGMAYEQYF TGTGCCAGCAGTTACGCTAGCGGAATGGCCTACGAGCAGTACTTC
TRBD2 TRBJ2-5 TRBV10-3 few CAIKPGEGGETQYF TGTGCCATCAAACCGGGGGAGGGTGGCGAGACCCAGTACTTC
TRBD1 TRBJ2-1 TRBV5-1 - CASSPEGGQGQFF TGCGCCAGCAGCCCCGAGGGAGGACAGGGACAGTTCTTC
TRBD2 TRBJ2-5 TRBV16 - CASSQILSGIRGTQYF TGTGCCAGCAGCCAAATCCTAAGCGGGATACGGGGGACCCAGTACTTC
- TRBJ2-7 TRBV6-5 few CASSSTGRVTYEQYF TGTGCCAGCAGTTCAACGGGACGGGTCACCTACGAGCAGTACTTC
- TRBJ2-3 TRBV7-2 few CASSSPSQGTQYF TGTGCCAGCAGCTCCCCCTCGCAGGGTACGCAGTATTTT
TRBD1 TRBJ2-7 TRBV12-3/TRBV12-4 - CASKTGTAAYEQYF TGTGCCAGTAAGACCGGGACAGCGGCCTACGAGCAGTACTTC
TRBD1 TRBJ2-7 TRBV6-5 - CASSYQDRVHEQYF TGTGCCAGCAGTTACCAGGACAGGGTCCACGAGCAGTACTTC
- TRBJ2-5 TRBV23-1 - CASSHPGQKETQYF TGCGCCAGCAGTCATCCAGGACAGAAAGAGACCCAGTACTTC
- TRBJ2-3 TRBV9 - CASSETLDTQYF TGTGCCAGCAGCGAGACGTTAGATACGCAGTATTTT
TRBD1 TRBJ1-5 TRBV2 - CASRTTGLGNQPQHF TGTGCCAGCAGGACGACAGGGTTGGGCAATCAGCCCCAGCATTTT
TRBD2 TRBJ2-7 TRBV20-1 - CSATSGTSGRGSYEQYF TGCAGTGCTACCTCCGGGACTAGCGGGAGGGGCTCCTACGAGCAGTACTTC
- TRBJ1-1 TRBV29-1 - CSVDQGLDTEAFF TGCAGCGTTGATCAGGGTTTGGACACTGAAGCTTTCTTT
- TRBJ2-3 TRBV7-2 few CASSPAVTRGTDTQYF TGTGCCAGCAGCCCAGCCGTGACCCGGGGCACAGATACGCAGTATTTT
- TRBJ2-3 TRBV7-8 few CASSLGVDPDTQYF TGTGCCAGCAGCTTAGGGGTCGATCCAGATACGCAGTATTTT
- TRBJ1-4 TRBV29-1 few CSVEDLQVVGKLFF TGCAGCGTTGAAGATTTACAGGTCGTCGGGAAACTGTTTTTT
TRBD2 TRBJ2-5 TRBV7-7 few CASSLLGLAGGETQYF TGTGCCAGCAGCCTCCTTGGGCTAGCGGGAGGAGAGACCCAGTACTTC
- TRBJ2-5 TRBV20-1 - CSARGTPQQETQYF TGCAGTGCTAGAGGGACCCCTCAGCAAGAGACCCAGTACTTC
- TRBJ2-4 TRBV7-8 few CASSLGGRNIQYF TGTGCCAGCAGCTTAGGGGGCAGAAACATTCAGTACTTC
- TRBJ2-2 TRBV20-1 few CSAKGGHAGELFF TGCAGTGCTAAGGGAGGCCATGCCGGGGAGCTGTTTTTT
- TRBJ2-7 TRBV9 many CASSPGGEQYF TGTGCCAGCAGCCCCGGAGGCGAGCAGTACTTC
TRBD1 TRBJ2-7 TRBV20-1 few CSGWTGSKAPAEQYF TGCAGTGGCTGGACAGGGTCGAAGGCCCCCGCCGAGCAGTACTTC
TRBD1 TRBJ2-3 TRBV29-1 many CSVEDPLTGVPDTQYF TGCAGCGTTGAAGATCCCTTGACAGGGGTCCCAGATACGCAGTATTTT